A single sample is the source of the 22 T cell receptor beta chains below, sequenced in a study of T-cell reconstitution after alpha-beta-depleted transplantation in children. Preparing the TCRbeta library involved the use of unique molecular identifiers. TCRdb fed the PCR reads into MiXCR, producing one record per CDR3 protein. Here the sample spans hundreds of thousands of distinct CDR3 sequences, roughly 16% being singletons. The sequences come from PBMCs, mostly from graft donor cells, collected 360 days after TCRalphabeta/CD19-depleted stem cell transplant. The receptors stem from a male patient younger than 18 who had a stem cell transplant for acute lymphoblastic leukemia, so the T cells may come from the graft donor.

This chain connects TRBV18 to TRBJ2-7; D remains ambiguous. Looked up from germline, CDR1 is KGHSH and CDR2 is LQKENI. Trimming removed 4 bases from V and 1 base from J, with 8 bases in between. This CDR3 spans 13 amino acids. CDR3 protein: CASSHYRSYEQYF. The CDR3 region has the DNA TGTGCCAGCTCACATTACAGATCCTACGAGCAGTACTTC. Using reference TRBV18 and TRBJ2-7 for the parts outside the CDR3, the full variable domain is NAGVMQNPRHLVRRRGQEARLRCSPMKGHSHVYWYRQLPEEGLKFMVYLQKENIIDESGMPKERFSAEFPKEGPSILRIQQVVRGDSAAYFCASSHYRSYEQYFGPGTRLTVT.

This clonotype was seen more than once but under ten times. This chain links TRBV21-1 with TRBJ2-7; TRBD2 is taken as the D call from the table, unchecked against the DNA. TRBV21-1 is shown as a pseudogene. The CDR3 loop spans 13 amino acids. Written as DNA, the CDR3 is TGTGCCAACCCAAGCGTCTGCGGGAACCCGCAGTACTTC. Protein: CANPSVCGNPQYF.

In this sample, this clonotype turned up a few times. V usage is TRBV5-1 and J usage is TRBJ1-1, with TRBD1 matching over 8 bases. This CDR3 has 17 amino acids. Germline V gene lookup returns CDR1 SGHRS and CDR2 YFSETQ. The V and J ends lost 0 bases and 3 bases, in that order; junction bases with no gene match: 10. Written as DNA, the CDR3 is TGCGCCAGCAGCTTGGTAACCAGGGGGCTGAAGGACACTGAAGCTTTCTTT. Protein: CASSLVTRGLKDTEAFF.

Ten or more counts support this clonotype. The chain links TRBV7-9 to TRBJ2-5; no clear D. The CDR3 runs to 13 residues. Germline V gives CDR1 SEHNR, CDR2 FQNEAQ (reference sequence). V lost 6 bases and J lost 3, with 11 bases in between. The CDR3, as DNA: TGTGCCAGCAGGCAAGAAGGAGAAGAGACCCAGTACTTC. Protein product: CASRQEGEETQYF. Filled out from reference TRBV7-9 and TRBJ2-5, the complete variable domain reads DTGVSQNPRHKITKRGQNVTFRCDPISEHNRLYWYRQTLGQGPEFLTYFQNEAQLEKSRLLSDRFSAERPKGSFSTLEIQRTEQGDSAMYLCASRQEGEETQYFGPGTRLLVL.

This clonotype has at least ten counts. CDR3 coding DNA: TGCGCCAGCAACAGGGCCCACGGCGGGCAAAATGAGCAGTTCTTC. The encoded protein is CASNRAHGGQNEQFF. The chain is built from TRBV5-1 and TRBJ2-1, with a weak D call TRBD1 (6 bases). This CDR3 region has 15 residues. Deletions cut 6 bases from V and 7 bases from J, with 20 bases between. From germline, CDR1 is SGHRS and CDR2 YFSETQ. The whole variable domain, filled in from reference TRBV5-1 and TRBJ2-1, reads KAGVTQTPRYLIKTRGQQVTLSCSPISGHRSVSWYQQTPGQGLQFLFEYFSETQRNKGNFPGRFSGRQFSNSRSEMNVSTLELGDSALYLCASNRAHGGQNEQFFGPGTRLTVL.

The chain employs TRBV25-1 and TRBJ2-3; the D is unclear. CDR1 and CDR2 from the germline V gene are MGHDK and SYGVNS. The CDR3 consists of 14 residues. V gave up 4 bases and J gave up 0 bases, with 8 bases separating them. CDR3 DNA: TGTGCCAGCAGTGTGGGCCTCAGCACAGATACGCAGTATTTT. Protein product: CASSVGLSTDTQYF.

This clonotype was counted a few times. The chain carries TRBV4-1 and TRBJ1-1, with 7 bases that match TRBD1. The CDR3 sequence is 14 residues long. V shed 2 bases and J 4 bases; nucleotides not matched to a gene: 4. Germline V gene sequence: CDR1 MGHRA, CDR2 YSYEKL. CDR3 sequence reads: CASSQTGQFTEAFF. CDR3 in DNA: TGCGCCAGCAGCCAAACGGGACAGTTCACTGAAGCTTTCTTT.

This clonotype showed up many times. The rearrangement links TRBV12-3 or TRBV12-4 to TRBJ2-2, with 12 bases identical to TRBD2. V was clipped by 5 bases and J by 4 bases; unmatched bases: 5. CDR3 length: 16 residues. The CDR3 spells CASSRLAGAGTGELFF. Written as DNA, the CDR3 is TGTGCCAGCAGTCGACTAGCGGGAGCTGGCACCGGGGAGCTGTTTTTT.

The chain recombines TRBV14 with TRBJ1-6, with D perhaps matching TRBD1 (5 bases). The CDR3 length is 15 residues. Looked up from germline, CDR1 is SGHDN and CDR2 is FVKESK. Trimming pared 4 bases from V and 6 bases from J, leaving 13 bases between. The CDR3 region is CASSPVGRANSPLHF. For the CDR3, the DNA is TGTGCCAGCAGCCCCGTGGGCAGGGCTAATTCACCCCTCCACTTT. The whole variable domain, filled in from reference TRBV14 and TRBJ1-6, reads EAGVTQFPSHSVIEKGQTVTLRCDPISGHDNLYWYRRVMGKEIKFLLHFVKESKQDESGMPNNRFLAERTGGTYSTLKVQPAELEDSGVYFCASSPVGRANSPLHFGNGTRLTVT.

This clonotype has a handful of counts. The gene calls are TRBV4-2 and TRBJ2-1, with TRBD2 matching 9 bases. Germline CDR1 and CDR2: LGHNA and YNFKEQ. This CDR3 comprises 17 residues. With 8 bases clipped from V and 10 bases from J, the junction kept 21 bases outside the gene matches. The CDR3 coding sequence is TGTGCCAGCGGCCCCGAGGTCGGACAGGTTAGCGGGAGAGAGCAGTTCTTC. It yields the protein CASGPEVGQVSGREQFF.

The chain uses TRBV29-1 and TRBJ2-4; a possible D gene is TRBD1 (5 bases). In germline, CDR1 is SQVTM, CDR2 ANQGSEA. V lost 4 bases and J lost 6, with 22 bases in between. CDR3 length equals 16 residues. The CDR3 DNA is TGCAGCGTTGCGTTTGTACTCACCAGGGCTGGAAACATTCAGTACTTC. As protein: CSVAFVLTRAGNIQYF.

The chain couples TRBV20-1 to TRBJ2-3; 7 nucleotides match TRBD2. Germline CDR1 DFQATT, CDR2 SNEGSKA (reference sequence). V was clipped by 5 bases and J by 6 bases; unmatched bases: 11. The CDR3 covers 14 residues. The CDR3 DNA reads as TGCAGTGCTCCCGGACTAGGTCGGGCGGATACGCAGTATTTT. This sequence encodes CSAPGLGRADTQYF.

This clonotype has a count of ten or more. Germline is not matched at one junction end, which may reflect a read error. The CDR3 region has the DNA TGTGCCAGCAGTTTAGAGGGACTTAGCAATCAGCCCCAGCATTTT. It encodes CASSLEGLSNQPQHF. The chain joins TRBV5-1 to TRBJ1-5, with a tentative D call TRBD1 (5 bases). CDR1 SGHRS and CDR2 YFSETQ come from the germline V gene. The CDR3 totals 15 residues.

This clonotype was found many times. The chain is built from TRBV29-1 and TRBJ2-1; TRBD2 matches at 8 bases. This CDR3 contains 14 residues. Germline values: CDR1 SQVTM, CDR2 ANQGSEA. Germline trimming cut 4 bases from V and 9 bases from J; bases unmatched to any gene: 11. CDR3: CSVVLAGGWGEQFF. Written as DNA, the CDR3 is TGCAGCGTTGTGCTGGCGGGAGGATGGGGTGAGCAGTTCTTC.

The rearrangement links TRBV6-5 to TRBJ1-1; a weak D match, TRBD1 (6 bases). The germline CDR1 and CDR2 sequences are MNHEY and SVGAGI. Deletions cut 0 bases from V and 10 bases from J, with 15 bases between. The CDR3 is made up of 14 amino acids. The CDR3 DNA is TGTGCCAGCAGTTACTCGAGGGGGGTTGGGTCAGCTTTCTTT. As protein: CASSYSRGVGSAFF.

This clonotype was seen many times. This sequence joins TRBV5-4 and TRBJ2-7; D is possibly TRBD2 (6 bases). Deletions cut 3 bases from V and 7 bases from J, with 17 bases between. This CDR3 is 14 amino acids long. CDR1 SGHNT and CDR2 YYREEE come from the germline V gene (reference sequence). Here the CDR3 DNA reads TGTGCCAGCAGCTCGCCCGGGACTCTTGAGGAGCAGTACTTC. Its translation: CASSSPGTLEEQYF.

The V call is TRBV19, the J call TRBJ1-5; possible D gene TRBD1, 5 bases. Germline CDR1 reads LNHDA; CDR2 reads SQIVND (reference sequence). The V and J ends lost 3 bases and 2 bases respectively, with 8 bases between them. The CDR3 extends over 14 amino acids. CDR3 residues: CASSIRVRNQPQHF. In DNA, the CDR3 is TGTGCCAGTAGTATCAGGGTACGCAATCAGCCCCAGCATTTT.

This clonotype has just a few counts. The chain has TRBV2 and TRBJ2-2; 13 bases are shared with TRBD2. CDR1 and CDR2 from the germline V gene are SNHLY and FYNNEI. Trimming cost V 7 bases and J 5 bases; bases outside gene matches: 10. The CDR3 length is 17 residues. In DNA, the CDR3 is TGTGCCAGCATCCTAGGGACTAGCGGGAAGGGGACCGGGGAGCTGTTTTTT. The encoded protein is CASILGTSGKGTGELFF. The variable domain in full, with the rest retrieved from reference TRBV2 and TRBJ2-2, is EPEVTQTPSHQVTQMGQEVILRCVPISNHLYFYWYRQILGQKVEFLVSFYNNEISEKSEIFDDQFSVERPDGSNFTLKIRSTKLEDSAMYFCASILGTSGKGTGELFFGEGSRLTVL.

The chain combines TRBV6-1 with TRBJ1-2; 8 positions agree with TRBD1. J lost 4 bases, V lost 6 bases, and 10 bases had no gene match. This CDR3 region has 15 residues. Germline assignment: CDR1 MNHNS and CDR2 SASEGT. DNA of the CDR3: TGTGCCAGCAGAAGCTACAGGGGGTTTCGCTATGGCTACACCTTC. Encoded protein: CASRSYRGFRYGYTF.

This clonotype came up a few times. The chain combines TRBV5-1 with TRBJ2-1; D is undetermined. CDR3 length: 17 amino acids. V lost 1 base to trimming and J lost 1 base, with 15 bases between them. The germline gives CDR1 SGHRS, CDR2 YFSETQ. CDR3: CASSLTLRSASYNEQFF. The DNA for the CDR3 is TGCGCCAGCAGCTTGACCCTACGAAGCGCGTCCTACAATGAGCAGTTCTTC.

In its sample, this clonotype was seen a few times. The V and J genes are TRBV10-1 and TRBJ1-1; tentative D call: TRBD1 (6 bases). The CDR3 runs to 17 residues. The germline gives CDR1 WNHNN, CDR2 SYGVQD (reference sequence). Trimming cost V 3 bases and J 3 bases, with 20 bases left between them. The CDR3 loop is CASSEWGTPQGYTEAFF. The CDR3 DNA is TGCGCCAGCAGTGAATGGGGGACCCCCCAGGGGTACACTGAAGCTTTCTTT.

This clonotype occurred many times. The chain couples TRBV25-1 to TRBJ1-1; D is possibly TRBD1 (5 bases). The V end was cut by 0 bases, the J end by 4 bases, with 15 bases between. Germline CDR1 reads MGHDK; CDR2 reads SYGVNS. There are 16 residues in the CDR3. The CDR3 nucleotides are TGTGCCAGCAGTGAATACCCCAGCATGGGGGTCACTGAAGCTTTCTTT. Its protein is CASSEYPSMGVTEAFF.